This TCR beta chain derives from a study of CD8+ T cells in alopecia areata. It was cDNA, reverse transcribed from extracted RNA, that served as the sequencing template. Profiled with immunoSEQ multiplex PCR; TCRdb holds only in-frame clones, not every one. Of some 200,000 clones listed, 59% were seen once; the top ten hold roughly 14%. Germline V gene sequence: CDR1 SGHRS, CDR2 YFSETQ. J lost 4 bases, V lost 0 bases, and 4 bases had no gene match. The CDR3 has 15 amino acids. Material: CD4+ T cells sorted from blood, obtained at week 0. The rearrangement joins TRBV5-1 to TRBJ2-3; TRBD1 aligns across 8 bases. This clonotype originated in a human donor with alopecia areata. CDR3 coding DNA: TGCGCCAGCAGCTTGGACGGCAGGGGGCCAGATACGCAGTATTTT. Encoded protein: CASSLDGRGPDTQYF.